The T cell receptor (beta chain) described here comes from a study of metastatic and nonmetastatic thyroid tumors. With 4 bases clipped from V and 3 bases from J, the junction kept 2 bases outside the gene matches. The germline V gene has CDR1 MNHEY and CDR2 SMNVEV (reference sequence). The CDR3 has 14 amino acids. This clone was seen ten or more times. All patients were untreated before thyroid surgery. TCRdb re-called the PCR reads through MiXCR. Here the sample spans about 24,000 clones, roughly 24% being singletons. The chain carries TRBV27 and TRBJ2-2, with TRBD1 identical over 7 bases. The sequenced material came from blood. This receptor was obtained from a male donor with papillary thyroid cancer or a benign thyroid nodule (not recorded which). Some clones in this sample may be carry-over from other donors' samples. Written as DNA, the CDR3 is TGTGCCAGCAGTTCGGGACAGCACACCGGGGAGCTGTTTTTT. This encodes CASSSGQHTGELFF.